The 7 T cell receptor beta chains given below trace back to one sample, sequenced in a study of blood T cell repertoires in COVID-19. The assay was immunoSEQ multiplex PCR, and TCRdb's table has in-frame clones only and misses some. Of fewer than 250,000 clones listed, about nine tenths are singletons. The sequenced material came from peripheral blood. The receptors originated from a man between 60 and 70 years old who had recovered from COVID-19.

The chain is built from TRBV19 and TRBJ2-3; 7 bases are a match to TRBD2. J gave up 8 bases and V 8 bases, and 13 bases lay outside the gene matches. The CDR3 totals 14 residues. Germline V lookup: CDR1 LNHDA, CDR2 SQIVND (reference sequence). The CDR3 region is CASESGSGGGTQYF. CDR3 sequence (DNA): TGTGCCAGTGAGAGCGGGTCGGGAGGAGGTACGCAGTATTTT.

This sequence joins TRBV7-2 and TRBJ2-7; TRBD2 matches at 8 bases. The CDR3 loop spans 15 amino acids. Germline V gene data show CDR1 as SGHTA and CDR2 as FQGNSA. J was trimmed by 4 bases and V by 6 bases; bases with no gene match: 11. In DNA, the CDR3 is TGTGCCAGCAGGAAGAGCGGGAGTGGGTCTTACGAGCAGTACTTC. The encoded protein is CASRKSGSGSYEQYF. Using reference TRBV7-2 and TRBJ2-7 for the parts outside the CDR3, the full variable domain is GAGVSQSPSNKVTEKGKDVELRCDPISGHTALYWYRQSLGQGLEFLIYFQGNSAPDKSGLPSDRFSAERTGGSVSTLTIQRTQQEDSAVYLCASRKSGSGSYEQYFGPGTRLTVT.

V is TRBV9 and J is TRBJ2-7; 10 bases are shared with TRBD1. This CDR3 comprises 14 residues. J gave up 0 bases and V 4 bases, and 1 base lay outside the gene matches. From germline, CDR1 is SGDLS and CDR2 YYNGEE. The CDR3 loop reads CASSRTGGSYEQYF. The CDR3 bases are TGTGCCAGCAGCCGGACAGGGGGCTCCTACGAGCAGTACTTC.

The CDR3 loop is CASSSGSLAAYNEQFF. The CDR3 nucleotides are TGTGCCAGCAGCTCAGGGAGCCTAGCGGCCTACAATGAGCAGTTCTTC. The rearrangement links TRBV9 to TRBJ2-1; 7 bases are a match to TRBD2. The CDR3 is 16 amino acids. Germline CDR1 SGDLS, CDR2 YYNGEE. V dropped 4 bases and J dropped 2; count of bases not matched to a gene: 9. Full variable domain (remainder filled in from reference TRBV9 and TRBJ2-1): DSGVTQTPKHLITATGQRVTLRCSPRSGDLSVYWYQQSLDQGLQFLIQYYNGEERAKGNILERFSAQQFPDLHSELNLSSLELGDSALYFCASSSGSLAAYNEQFFGPGTRLTVL.

The chain recombines TRBV7-2 with TRBJ2-3; no clear D gene. Trimming removed 5 bases at V and 6 bases at J, with 9 bases between. The CDR3 extends over 12 amino acids. Germline CDR1 reads SGHTA; CDR2 reads FQGNSA. The CDR3 sequence is CASSPSMDTQYF. The CDR3 DNA reads TGTGCCAGCAGCCCTTCTATGGATACGCAGTATTTT. Supplemented by reference TRBV7-2 and TRBJ2-3, the full variable domain reads GAGVSQSPSNKVTEKGKDVELRCDPISGHTALYWYRQSLGQGLEFLIYFQGNSAPDKSGLPSDRFSAERTGGSVSTLTIQRTQQEDSAVYLCASSPSMDTQYFGPGTRLTVL.

In this sample, this clone turned up once. This chain connects TRBV6-4 to TRBJ2-3; D is ambiguous. From germline, CDR1 is MRHNA and CDR2 SNTAGT. The CDR3 spans 14 residues. The ends were cut back, 0 bases at V and 4 bases at J, with 8 bases in the middle. The CDR3 region has the DNA TGTGCCAGCAGTGACTCTTTGGCGGCAGATACGCAGTATTTT. It codes for CASSDSLAADTQYF.

The V call is TRBV28, the J call TRBJ2-7; D gene uncertain. The germline V and J ends were trimmed by 5 bases and 3 bases, with 23 bases remaining between them. Germline CDR1 is MDHEN and CDR2 is SYDVKM. The CDR3 has 17 residues. CDR3 sequence reads: CASSPQALSPENYEQYF. The CDR3 DNA reads TGTGCCAGCAGTCCCCAGGCCCTATCGCCCGAAAACTACGAGCAGTACTTC.